The T cell receptor (beta chain) described here comes from a study of CD8 T cells in Susac syndrome. Random hexamers primed reverse transcription of about 0.45 to 1 ug RNA. TCRdb ran MiXCR on the immunoSEQ multiplex PCR reads and lists one entry per CDR3 protein. The data hold more than 120,000 distinct CDR3 sequences, with approximately 93% observed a single time. It was healthy donors who served as the controls, matched for age and sex. This CDR3 has 16 residues. CDR1 and CDR2 from the germline V gene are MNHNY and SVGAGI (reference sequence). The V gene lost 4 bases and the J gene lost 2 bases, with 16 bases spanning the gap.

Material: CD4+ T cells from PBMCs. The chain couples TRBV6-6 to TRBJ2-3; D is uncertain. The TCR originated in a human donor in good health. In DNA, the CDR3 is TGTGCCAGCAGTTTCCCCCCTCGGCTCCACACAGATACGCAGTATTTT. This translates into CASSFPPRLHTDTQYF.